This T cell receptor beta chain is from a study of PD-1 blockade in classical Hodgkin lymphoma. General study points: Why repertoires differed is undefined; disease activity or prior therapy possibly contributed. Healthy donors reportedly exceeded newly diagnosed patients in baseline TCR diversity. Those starting nivolumab under 1 year post-ASCT were excluded.

Time point of the sample: cycle 4 day 1 (C4D1), after five to seven weeks of nivolumab. Every patient was affected by relapse after autologous stem cell transplantation, while exposure to brentuximab vedotin was not uniform. Here immunoSEQ multiplex PCR was the method, and the copy in TCRdb shows in-frame clones only, minus some. The table includes tens of thousands of clones, 70% to 80% detected once. This clone was counted many times. The antigen is not known. The CDR3 is 16 amino acids. With V trimmed by 6 bases and J by 4 bases, 12 bases remained unmatched. Germline values: CDR1 LNHDA, CDR2 SQIVND (reference sequence).

Material: peripheral blood mononuclear cells (PBMCs), obtained before the fourth cycle of nivolumab. The chain combines TRBV19 with TRBJ1-2; 9 positions agree with TRBD1. The sequence derives from a human donor with classical Hodgkin lymphoma. CDR3 sequence reads: CASRPPRTGAGYGYTF. The CDR3 bases are TGTGCCAGTAGGCCACCCCGGACAGGGGCCGGCTATGGCTACACCTTC.